Detailed here is one TCR beta chain. The target of this receptor is not known. The sample holds no much larger clone one base away, and base qualities are not on file. V drops 6 bases and J drops 1 base, leaving 9 bases in between. Counted from cysteine to phenylalanine, this CDR3 has 13 amino acids. Only the CDR3 region is kept as DNA, spanning 39 bases read in frame from base 1. As encoded in the germline V gene, CDR1 is KGHSH while CDR2 is LQKENI. This sample's time point label indicates: about 28 days (+/-7) after the second vaccine dose. Because spike-specific TCR depth and breadth did not differ between the two schedules, AZD1222 recipients who got a second dose at roughly 4 weeks were pooled with those who got a second dose at roughly 12 weeks. Samples from vaccinated people were obtained from the UK trials COV001 and COV002, which included a single-blind randomized controlled phase 2/3 trial of AZD1222 (ChAdOx1 nCoV-19) in healthy adults. For TCRbeta chain sequencing, PBMC samples from trial participants were taken at day 0 and at day 28 after the second dose.

These data originate in a study of T cell responses to AZD1222 COVID-19 vaccine (dated by TCRdb to the early 2020s). Background for the entire study: A total of just over 230 trial participants underwent TCR sequencing, of whom approximately 200 had received two doses of AZD1222 and around 25 had received two doses of the MenACWY control vaccine. Enrollment into the trials was organized by age into subgroups of 18-55, 56-69 and 70-plus years, and those subgroups contained roughly 150, 30 and 60 TCR-sequenced participants, respectively.

The study at large found these results: Reportedly, almost half of the unique spike-specific TCRs recognized epitopes lying outside the regions that are mutated in the B.1.351 and B.1.1.7 variants. A significant rise in spike-specific TCR breadth and depth was observed after two AZD1222 doses relative to day 0 and relative to MenACWY recipients. Only five to seven AZD1222 recipients were SARS-CoV-2 seropositive at baseline, limiting conclusions about previously exposed vaccinees. Participants were mostly white British, with more females than males. The authors suggested clonal diversity may have been underestimated. Because no samples from the day 14 peak response were available, repertoires could be characterized only after the peak T cell response. CD4 TCRs associated with the vaccine covered the entire spike protein, and the dominant responses were in regions 160-218 and 743-854. The 56-69-year group was small, and its depth increase did not reach significance, likely because of low power.

The CDR3 regions of human TCRbeta chains were subjected to immunosequencing. The authors' pipeline ran thus. TCRs in the repertoires were compared against a reference library of SARS-CoV-2-specific TCRs that had been generated with the MIRA antigen-specificity platform. Breadth was defined as the fraction of unique TCRs that were SARS-CoV-2-associated. Depth was defined as the fraction of total T cells that were SARS-CoV-2-associated. Using the MIRA data, each spike-specific TCR was assigned both to the spike region to which the TCR was reactive and to a CD4 or CD8 class. Log10-transformed breadth and depth values were compared by one-way ANOVA with Sidak's multiple comparisons tests. Entries here come from immuneACCESS through TCRdb and include only in-frame sequences with V and J called. Some clones fail to appear in such tables; in the studies checked, an unresolved V gene covers under half of the shortfall, and the cause of the remainder is unknown. D and trimming were read from the DNA, whereas the V and J calls and clone size are those reported in that table. This sample has around 150,000 clones in its table, and about 92% of those were observed once. The ten largest clonotypes hold approximately 3.3% of the sample.

The sequenced sample was peripheral blood, obtained 28 days after the second AZD1222 dose. In this chain, TRBV18 is recombined with TRBJ1-1, and perhaps TRBD1 as D gene, on 6 matching bases. The TCR was taken from an adult who received the AZD1222 COVID-19 vaccine. Here is the DNA: TGTGCCAGCTCGCGGACAGAGAACACTGAAGCTTTCTTT. Translated, this is CASSRTENTEAFF. Here the CDR3 is joined to the reference TRBV18 and TRBJ1-1 genes, and the full variable domain is: NAGVMQNPRHLVRRRGQEARLRCSPMKGHSHVYWYRQLPEEGLKFMVYLQKENIIDESGMPKERFSAEFPKEGPSILRIQQVVRGDSAAYFCASSRTENTEAFFGQGTRLTVV.